The 31 T cell receptor beta chains below come from one sample, sequenced in a study of OX40 agonist ivuxolimab in advanced cancers. Clones were read by immunoSEQ multiplex PCR, and TCRdb kept only the in-frame ones, dropping some. The repertoire holds tens of thousands of clones, with 70% to 90% as singletons. Here the sequenced sample was CD4+ or CD8+ T cells sorted from blood, taken in a trial of the OX40 agonist ivuxolimab. The receptor source for this set is an adult with an advanced solid tumor such as melanoma, head and neck, liver or kidney cancer.

This clone was seen just once. CDR3 residues: CASSLAASGGANTGELFF. DNA for the CDR3: TGTGCCAGCAGCTTAGCGGCTAGCGGGGGGGCCAACACCGGGGAGCTGTTTTTT. The chain is built from TRBV7-6 and TRBJ2-2, with TRBD2 matching over 12 bases. Germline CDR1 is SGHVS and CDR2 is FNYEAQ. Trimming at V came to 0 bases and at J to 2 bases, leaving 4 bases not matched to a gene. The CDR3 consists of 18 residues.

This chain connects TRBV5-4 to TRBJ1-3; D is undetermined. Germline CDR1 and CDR2: SGHNT and YYREEE (reference sequence). The germline V and J ends were trimmed by 0 bases and 4 bases, with 11 bases remaining between them. The CDR3 loop spans 15 amino acids. The CDR3 DNA follows: TGTGCCAGCAGCTTGGGCCCTCCCGGGGGAAACACCATATATTTT. Protein: CASSLGPPGGNTIYF.

The CDR3: CASSILQRGEDEQFF. The CDR3 DNA sequence: TGTGCCAGTAGTATTTTGCAGCGGGGGGAAGATGAGCAGTTCTTC. The rearrangement uses TRBV19 and TRBJ2-1; the match to TRBD2 covers 9 bases. V was clipped by 3 bases and J by 8 bases; unmatched bases: 8. Germline V gene sequence: CDR1 LNHDA, CDR2 SQIVND (reference sequence). The CDR3 spans 15 residues.

The rearrangement joins TRBV7-9 to TRBJ2-7; 8 bases align to TRBD2. Germline CDR1 and CDR2: SEHNR and FQNEAQ (reference sequence). The CDR3 spans 15 residues. After removal of 4 bases from V and 6 bases from J, the junction contained 11 bases not matched to a gene. The DNA for the CDR3 is TGTGCCAGCAGCTCCCAACGGGAGGGGAGGCGCGAGCAGTACTTC. Protein sequence: CASSSQREGRREQYF. The complete variable domain, with remaining parts taken from reference TRBV7-9 and TRBJ2-7, reads DTGVSQNPRHKITKRGQNVTFRCDPISEHNRLYWYRQTLGQGPEFLTYFQNEAQLEKSRLLSDRFSAERPKGSFSTLEIQRTEQGDSAMYLCASSSQREGRREQYFGPGTRLTVT.

The chain joins TRBV5-4 to TRBJ2-7; D gene unclear. Germline CDR1 is SGHNT and CDR2 is YYREEE (reference sequence). V was clipped by 3 bases and J by 5 bases, with 18 bases between them. The CDR3 has 15 residues. The CDR3 here is CASSSVMGIFNEQYF. The CDR3 bases are TGTGCCAGCAGCTCCGTCATGGGGATCTTTAACGAGCAGTACTTC. The full variable domain, completed using reference TRBV5-4 and TRBJ2-7, is ETGVTQSPTHLIKTRGQQVTLRCSSQSGHNTVSWYQQALGQGPQFIFQYYREEENGRGNFPPRFSGLQFPNYSSELNVNALELDDSALYLCASSSVMGIFNEQYFGPGTRLTVT.

The V and J genes are TRBV5-4 and TRBJ2-1; D not resolved. This CDR3 comprises 14 residues. V dropped 0 bases and J dropped 8 bases, with 12 bases sitting between them. Per the germline V gene, CDR1 is SGHNT and CDR2 is YYREEE (reference sequence). CDR3 sequence (DNA): TGTGCCAGCAGCTTGGGACCCCATGCGGATGAGCAGTTCTTC. Protein: CASSLGPHADEQFF.

Regarding this clone: The junction shows a germline mismatch at one end, possibly a read error. The chain is built from TRBV7-7 and TRBJ1-5; the D gene is possibly TRBD1 (6 bases). The CDR3 contains 13 residues. Germline V CDR1 and CDR2: SSHAT, FNYEAQ (reference sequence). Here the CDR3 DNA reads TGTGCTAGCAGCCTAAGCAGGGGACAGCCCCAGCATTTT. Residues: CASSLSRGQPQHF. Filled out from reference TRBV7-7 and TRBJ1-5, the complete variable domain reads GAGVSQSPRYKVTKRGQDVTLRCDPISSHATLYWYQQALGQGPEFLTYFNYEAQPDKSGLPSDRFSAERPEGSISTLTIQRTEQRDSAMYRCASSLSRGQPQHFGDGTRLSIL.

The V gene is TRBV13, the J gene TRBJ2-7; TRBD2 aligns across 11 bases. The CDR3 spans 14 residues. Losses at the gene ends were 5 bases for V and 3 bases for J; bases not matched to a gene: 3. CDR1 PRHDT and CDR2 FYEKMQ come from the germline V gene (reference sequence). The CDR3 region is CASSPGTSGYEQYF. The CDR3 DNA reads TGTGCCAGCAGCCCCGGGACTAGCGGCTACGAGCAGTACTTC.

This clone came up once. The V and J genes are TRBV7-8 and TRBJ2-7; unclear D gene. Trimming removed 4 bases from V and 5 bases from J, with 12 bases in between. Germline V gene sequence: CDR1 SGHVS, CDR2 FQNEAQ. The CDR3 consists of 13 residues. CDR3: CASSWSESHEQYF. In nucleotides, the CDR3 is TGTGCCAGCAGCTGGAGCGAGTCCCACGAGCAGTACTTC.

The chain has TRBV12-5 and TRBJ2-6; D possibly corresponds to TRBD1 (5 bases). Germline V CDR1 and CDR2: LGHNT, FRNRAP. V gave up 4 bases and J gave up 5 bases, with 18 bases separating them. This CDR3 comprises 17 residues. The CDR3 loop is CASGSQTGQSRANVLTF. The CDR3 nucleotides are TGTGCTAGTGGTTCACAAACAGGACAAAGTCGGGCCAACGTCCTGACTTTC.

The chain employs TRBV7-3 and TRBJ2-1; possible D gene TRBD1, 7 bases. The V end lost 2 bases, the J end lost 7 bases, and 12 bases lay between the germline ends. Germline V gene data show CDR1 as SGHTA and CDR2 as FQGTGA. The CDR3 spans 14 residues. The CDR3 loop reads CASSLQGGMNEQFF. The CDR3 coding sequence is TGTGCCAGCAGCTTACAGGGGGGCATGAATGAGCAGTTCTTC.

The chain links TRBV7-9 to TRBJ2-5; TRBD1 matches 9 bases. This CDR3 is built from 15 residues. With V trimmed by 4 bases and J by 5 bases, 8 bases remained unmatched. Germline lookup yields CDR1 SEHNR and CDR2 FQNEAQ (reference sequence). The CDR3 DNA sequence: TGTGCCAGCAGCTCGAACAGGGGGCTGGGGGAGACCCAGTACTTC. It translates to CASSSNRGLGETQYF.

This sequence joins TRBV6-6 and TRBJ2-7; D remains unclear. CDR1 is MNHNY, CDR2 SVGAGI, per germline (reference sequence). V was shortened by 0 bases and J by 0 bases, with 9 bases between the two germline ends. The CDR3 extends over 15 amino acids. CDR3 sequence (DNA): TGTGCCAGCAGTTACTCGACGTCGAGCTCCTACGAGCAGTACTTC. Translation gives CASSYSTSSSYEQYF.

The chain recombines TRBV5-4 with TRBJ2-3; D is perhaps TRBD2 (5 bases). Trimming pared 3 bases from V and 3 bases from J, leaving 14 bases between. Germline CDR1 reads SGHNT; CDR2 reads YYREEE (reference sequence). The CDR3 totals 15 residues. CDR3 loop: CASSSLGAATDTQYF. The DNA for the CDR3 is TGTGCCAGCAGCTCCTTAGGAGCGGCAACAGATACGCAGTATTTT.

This chain links TRBV10-2 with TRBJ2-1, with 8 bases fitting TRBD1. Germline-derived CDR1 and CDR2 are WSHSY and SAAADI. After removal of 6 bases from V and 7 bases from J, the junction contained 11 bases not matched to a gene. The CDR3 length is 15 residues. As DNA, the CDR3 is TGCGCCAGCAGGGACAGGGTTTATGCGTTGAATGAGCAGTTCTTC. This encodes CASRDRVYALNEQFF.

The chain employs TRBV10-3 and TRBJ2-6, with D tentatively TRBD1 or TRBD2 (5 bases each). Germline V gene sequence: CDR1 ENHRY, CDR2 SYGVKD. Deletions cut 11 bases from V and 4 bases from J, with 9 bases between. The CDR3 is 12 residues long. CDR3 protein: CASWGGANVLTF. In DNA, the CDR3 is TGTGCCTCCTGGGGGGGGGCCAACGTCCTGACTTTC.

The rearrangement joins TRBV4-1 to TRBJ2-2; perhaps TRBD1 as D (5 bases). Between the trimmed V and J ends, which lost 2 bases and 2 bases, there was a span of 9 bases. Germline V CDR1 and CDR2: MGHRA, YSYEKL. The CDR3 extends over 15 amino acids. CDR3 in DNA: TGCGCCAGCAGCCAATTGACAGATAACACCGGGGAGCTGTTTTTT. Translation: CASSQLTDNTGELFF.

The chain carries TRBV10-3 and TRBJ1-5; unclear D gene. This CDR3 contains 15 residues. Germline V CDR1 and CDR2: ENHRY, SYGVKD. V was shortened by 0 bases and J by 1 base, with 7 bases between the two germline ends. CDR3 nucleotide sequence: TGTGCCATCAGTGAGTCTGAGGAAAGCAATCAGCCCCAGCATTTT. It encodes CAISESEESNQPQHF.

The chain couples TRBV9 to TRBJ1-1, with a tentative D call TRBD1 (6 bases). Per the germline V gene, CDR1 is SGDLS and CDR2 is YYNGEE. V lost 0 bases, J lost 1 base, and 7 bases lay in between. The CDR3 contains 14 residues. DNA for the CDR3: TGTGCCAGCAGCGTAGAGGGGGGGAACACTGAAGCTTTCTTT. Protein: CASSVEGGNTEAFF.

V is TRBV27 and J is TRBJ1-5; weak D call: TRBD1 (5 bases). V shed 5 bases and J shed 6 bases, with 20 bases lying between them. The CDR3 is 16 amino acids. The V gene's germline CDR1 is MNHEY and CDR2 SMNVEV (reference sequence). DNA of the CDR3: TGTGCCAGCAGTCTATATGGGGGAGGGGCATTTCAGCCCCAGCATTTT. Translating gives CASSLYGGGAFQPQHF.

The chain's CDR3 is CASSSLPSYRDRVIYGYTF. The DNA of the CDR3 is TGTGCCAGCAGCTCACTACCGTCTTACCGGGACAGGGTAATCTATGGCTACACCTTC. This sequence joins TRBV11-2 and TRBJ1-2; 9 nucleotides align to TRBD1. Germline CDR1 reads SGHAT; CDR2 reads FQNNGV. The CDR3 is 19 residues long. V gave up 4 bases and J gave up 4 bases; unmatched junction bases: 19.

The chain links TRBV27 to TRBJ1-5, with TRBD1 identical over 8 bases. The ends lost 2 bases at V and 4 bases at J; junction bases unmatched: 7. The CDR3 is made up of 16 amino acids. The germline V gene encodes CDR1 MNHEY and CDR2 SMNVEV (reference sequence). CDR3 nucleotides: TGTGCCAGCAGTTTAGGGACAGGACTATTGAATCAGCCCCAGCATTTT. This translates into CASSLGTGLLNQPQHF.

The genes are TRBV12-5 and TRBJ2-3, with a possible D match to TRBD2 (5 bases). Trimming cost V 6 bases and J 2 bases, with 9 bases left between them. Per germline, CDR1 LGHNT and CDR2 FRNRAP. This CDR3 is 13 amino acids long. CDR3 coding DNA: TGTGCTAGTGGGGACTTTTACACAGATACGCAGTATTTT. It codes for CASGDFYTDTQYF.

J is TRBJ2-7 and V is TRBV6-5, with D perhaps matching TRBD2 (6 bases). The CDR3 has 14 residues. The V gene's germline CDR1 is MNHEY and CDR2 SVGAGI. V lost 2 bases, J lost 6 bases, and 14 bases lay in between. The CDR3 region has the DNA TGTGCCAGCAGTTACGACTCTGGGCGGGGCGAGCAGTACTTC. Translation: CASSYDSGRGEQYF.

The rearrangement links TRBV7-9 to TRBJ2-3; possibly TRBD1 for D (5 bases). The CDR3 runs to 18 residues. Germline V gene data show CDR1 as SEHNR and CDR2 as FQNEAQ (reference sequence). The V gene lost 3 bases and the J gene lost 0 bases, with 19 bases spanning the gap. The CDR3 DNA follows: TGTGCCAGCAGCTTCCTTGTTGGGGCGGTGGCCAGCACAGATACGCAGTATTTT. Residues: CASSFLVGAVASTDTQYF.

This clone was counted only a few times. The V gene is TRBV13, the J gene TRBJ1-6; D ambiguous. The CDR3 runs to 15 residues. Germline-derived CDR1 and CDR2 are PRHDT and FYEKMQ (reference sequence). Between the trimmed V and J ends, which lost 1 base and 9 bases, there was a span of 13 bases. The CDR3 sequence is CASSLATEIGSPLHF. CDR3 in DNA: TGTGCCAGCAGCTTAGCTACAGAAATAGGTTCACCCCTCCACTTT.

This chain connects TRBV4-1 to TRBJ2-3, with D perhaps matching TRBD2 (5 bases). The CDR3 has 15 amino acids. Trimming cost V 5 bases and J 5 bases, with 17 bases left between them. Per germline, CDR1 MGHRA and CDR2 YSYEKL. The CDR3 here is CASSSTERAGDTQYF. CDR3 nucleotide sequence: TGCGCCAGCAGCTCAACGGAGAGGGCGGGAGATACGCAGTATTTT.

V usage is TRBV27 and J usage is TRBJ1-1; possible D gene TRBD1, 6 bases. Trimming removed 5 bases from V and 3 bases from J, with 16 bases in between. CDR3 length: 15 amino acids. Germline V gives CDR1 MNHEY, CDR2 SMNVEV (reference sequence). In DNA, the CDR3 is TGTGCCAGCAGTCCTCAATCAGGGGAGGACACTGAAGCTTTCTTT. This codes for CASSPQSGEDTEAFF.

DNA for the CDR3: TGCGCCAGCAGCCGCCCCCTGGGACAGGGGGATGAAAAACTGTTTTTT. It yields the protein CASSRPLGQGDEKLFF. This chain links TRBV4-1 with TRBJ1-4, with TRBD1 matching 11 bases. From germline, CDR1 is MGHRA and CDR2 YSYEKL. The V gene end was trimmed by 4 bases and the J gene end by 6 bases; junction bases not matched to a gene: 7. The CDR3 contains 16 residues.

Remarks on this clone: Germline and junction disagree at one end, which may indicate a read error. The chain uses TRBV6-1 and TRBJ2-3; no clear D. CDR3 size: 12 residues. Looked up from germline, CDR1 is MNHNS and CDR2 is SASEGT. This CDR3 reads CVSSDGTDTQYF. The CDR3 nucleotides are TGTGTCAGCAGTGATGGCACAGATACGCAGTATTTT.

This clone is judged medium-sized. The chain carries TRBV27 and TRBJ2-7; 7 bases agree with TRBD2. The CDR3 spans 13 residues. V gave up 5 bases and J gave up 5 bases; unmatched junction bases: 6. Germline CDR1 MNHEY, CDR2 SMNVEV (reference sequence). CDR3: CASSTRAGDEQYF. CDR3 DNA: TGTGCCAGCAGTACCCGGGCGGGGGACGAGCAGTACTTC.